This is a list of T cell receptor beta chains from one sample in a study of monozygotic twins with cystic fibrosis. Clones were sequenced by immunoSEQ multiplex PCR, and TCRdb holds only the in-frame ones, with some missing. The repertoire has some 26,000 clones, about 91% of them found once; the top ten carry approximately 0.28%. Material for sequencing was blood. These receptors were collected from a girl aged 2-10 years with cystic fibrosis. The CDR3 runs from the conserved cysteine through the conserved F or W. The D gene is left open where the match is weak. Clone size is not always given. Where it is, it says once, few, many or a class for expanded clones.

D gene | clone size | J gene | V gene | CDR3 protein | CDR3 DNA
. | . | TRBJ1-2 | TRBV29-1 | CSVENYGYTF | TGCAGCGTTGAAAACTATGGCTACACCTTC
TRBD2 | . | TRBJ2-7 | TRBV7-2 | CASSLDGGANRHEQYF | TGTGCCAGCAGCTTAGACGGGGGGGCAAATCGCCACGAGCAGTACTTC
. | . | TRBJ1-2 | TRBV9 | CASSVEGRATGGYTF | TGTGCCAGCAGCGTAGAGGGCCGGGCCACAGGGGGCTACACCTTC
TRBD2 | . | TRBJ2-5 | TRBV2 | CASTGRGGWETQYF | TGTGCCAGTACAGGTCGCGGGGGTTGGGAGACCCAGTACTTC
TRBD2 | . | TRBJ2-3 | TRBV30 | CAWSFTSGGATDTQYF | TGTGCCTGGAGCTTTACCAGCGGGGGGGCAACAGATACGCAGTATTTT
. | . | TRBJ2-7 | TRBV9 | CASSVDGTTYEQYF | TGTGCCAGCAGCGTAGACGGCACTACCTACGAGCAGTACTTC
. | . | TRBJ2-3 | TRBV2 | CASSNIQRSDTQYF | TGTGCCAGCAGTAATATTCAGAGATCAGATACGCAGTATTTT
. | . | TRBJ2-2 | TRBV5-1 | CASSLLTNTGELFF | TGCGCCAGCAGCTTGCTCACAAACACCGGGGAGCTGTTTTTT
TRBD1 | once | TRBJ1-6 | TRBV28 | CASSSYRSTGGGGNSPLHF | TGTGCCAGCAGTTCCTACCGCTCCACAGGGGGCGGAGGGAATTCACCCCTCCACTTT
. | . | TRBJ2-7 | TRBV6-1 | CASTPRHSSYEQYF | TGTGCCAGCACTCCGAGACACAGCTCCTACGAGCAGTACTTC
. | . | TRBJ2-5 | TRBV18 | CASSTDYQETQYF | TGTGCCAGCTCCACGGACTACCAAGAGACCCAGTACTTC
TRBD1 | few | TRBJ2-7 | TRBV27 | CASRSGQGANYEQYF | TGTGCCAGCAGATCAGGACAGGGGGCGAACTACGAGCAGTACTTC
. | . | TRBJ2-4 | TRBV4-1 | CASSQDGRGAKNIQYF | TGCGCCAGCAGCCAAGACGGCAGGGGAGCCAAAAACATTCAGTACTTC
. | . | TRBJ2-5 | TRBV25-1 | CASSELPGEETQYF | TGTGCCAGCAGTGAATTACCGGGCGAGGAGACCCAGTACTTC
. | . | TRBJ2-7 | TRBV30 | CAWSWVAATYEQYF | TGTGCCTGGAGTTGGGTAGCGGCGACCTACGAGCAGTACTTC
. | . | TRBJ1-1 | TRBV10-3 | CATQHGRNTEAFF | TGTGCCACCCAACACGGCCGGAACACTGAAGCTTTCTTT
. | . | TRBJ1-1 | TRBV7-2 | CASSLDLEGVNTEAFF | TGTGCCAGCAGCTTAGATCTTGAGGGCGTTAACACTGAAGCTTTCTTT
. | . | TRBJ1-2 | TRBV7-2 | CASSLYYGYTF | TGTGCCAGCAGCTTATACTATGGCTACACCTTC
. | once | TRBJ2-4 | TRBV18 | CASSPLDPSLKNIQYF | TGTGCCAGCTCACCACTTGACCCTTCGCTAAAAAACATTCAGTACTTC
. | . | TRBJ1-5 | TRBV2 | CASKSYSFNQPQHF | TGTGCCAGCAAGTCCTACAGCTTTAATCAGCCCCAGCATTTT